Below are 19 T cell receptor beta chains sequenced from a single sample in a study of radiotherapy plus CTLA-4 blockade in lung cancer. The table came from immunoSEQ multiplex PCR; TCRdb's copy has only in-frame clones and leaves some out. The data show approximately 94,000 clones, with roughly 80% seen just once and about 26% held by the top ten. The sequenced sample was peripheral blood, obtained from a patient treated with radiotherapy plus ipilimumab. These receptors were collected from a human donor with non-small cell lung cancer that progressed on radiotherapy plus ipilimumab.

The chain has TRBV9 and TRBJ1-1; a weak D match, TRBD1 (6 bases). There are 16 residues in the CDR3. V was trimmed by 2 bases and J by 4 bases, leaving 18 bases between them. Per germline, CDR1 SGDLS and CDR2 YYNGEE. The CDR3 region has the DNA TGTGCCAGCAGCGTGGACGCCAGGGGTGGAGGCACTGAAGCTTTCTTT. Protein: CASSVDARGGGTEAFF.

The gene calls are TRBV2 and TRBJ1-3; 7 bases are a match to TRBD1. The length of the CDR3 is 17 residues. CDR1 is SNHLY, CDR2 FYNNEI, per germline. V shed 7 bases and J 0 bases; nucleotides not matched to a gene: 12. The CDR3 sequence: CASTERTGIDSGNTIYF. CDR3 nucleotides: TGTGCCAGCACCGAGCGGACAGGAATAGACTCTGGAAACACCATATATTTT.

CDR3 loop: CASSCYGATHYEQYF. The CDR3 region has the DNA TGTGCCAGCAGCTGCTATGGGGCCACTCACTACGAGCAGTACTTC. V and J are TRBV13 and TRBJ2-7; weak D call: TRBD1 (5 bases). The CDR3 spans 15 residues. Germline lookup yields CDR1 PRHDT and CDR2 FYEKMQ (reference sequence). The ends were cut back, 4 bases at V and 3 bases at J, with 16 bases in the middle.

V usage is TRBV18 and J usage is TRBJ2-1; 9 nucleotides line up with TRBD2. CDR3 size: 15 residues. Germline V gene data show CDR1 as KGHSH and CDR2 as LQKENI. The trim removed 3 bases at V and 6 bases at J, leaving 6 bases unmatched. As DNA, the CDR3 is TGTGCCAGCTCACCGTCCTCTAGCGGGACCAATGAGCAGTTCTTC. It translates to CASSPSSSGTNEQFF.

The V gene is TRBV12-5, the J gene TRBJ1-1; unclear D gene. The germline V gene has CDR1 LGHNT and CDR2 FRNRAP. CDR3 length: 12 residues. Between the trimmed V and J ends, which lost 3 bases and 11 bases, there was a span of 13 bases. CDR3 coding DNA: TGTGCTAGTGGTTTAGGATCAATCCTGGCTTTCTTT. Amino acids: CASGLGSILAFF.

The V gene is TRBV5-1, the J gene TRBJ1-2, with 12 bases identical to TRBD1. Germline V gene data show CDR1 as SGHRS and CDR2 as YFSETQ. The length of the CDR3 is 14 residues. J was trimmed by 4 bases and V by 4 bases; bases with no gene match: 2. The CDR3 DNA reads as TGCGCCAGCAGCCAGGGACAGGGGGCCTATGGCTACACCTTC. Translating gives CASSQGQGAYGYTF.

The chain has TRBV28 and TRBJ1-2; TRBD1 might be the D (6 bases). Germline CDR1 reads MDHEN; CDR2 reads SYDVKM. Trimming stripped 6 bases from V and 1 base from J, with 12 bases between. The CDR3 totals 14 residues. The CDR3 coding sequence is TGTGCCAGCAGGTTGACAGGACGTAACTATGGCTACACCTTC. Translation gives CASRLTGRNYGYTF.

In its sample, this clone was seen once. This chain joins TRBV6-1 and TRBJ2-7; TRBD2 might be the D (6 bases). V shed 6 bases and J shed 6 bases, with 15 bases lying between them. The V gene's germline CDR1 is MNHNS and CDR2 SASEGT. The CDR3 spans 13 residues. The chain's CDR3 is CASSESQGGEQYV. Written as DNA, the CDR3 is TGTGCCAGCAGCGAAAGTCAGGGAGGCGAGCAGTACGTC.

CDR3 amino acids: CASSRKGSYEQYV. As DNA, the CDR3 is TGTGCCAGCAGCAGAAAGGGATCCTACGAGCAGTACGTC. The chain employs TRBV14 and TRBJ2-7, with D uncertain. Per germline, CDR1 SGHDN and CDR2 FVKESK. The germline V and J ends were trimmed by 5 bases and 1 base, with 9 bases remaining between them. CDR3 length: 13 residues.

The CDR3 nucleotides are TGTGCCAGCTCACCATCGCAGCAATCCACCGGGGAGCTGTTTTTT. Translated: CASSPSQQSTGELFF. The V gene is TRBV18, the J gene TRBJ2-2; D not resolved. In germline, CDR1 is KGHSH, CDR2 LQKENI. The V end lost 2 bases, the J end lost 4 bases, and 11 bases lay between the germline ends. The CDR3 spans 15 residues.

The chain links TRBV6-1 to TRBJ1-1; TRBD1 might be the D (5 bases). The V end was cut by 6 bases, the J end by 3 bases, with 11 bases between. Per germline, CDR1 MNHNS and CDR2 SASEGT. This CDR3 is built from 13 residues. CDR3 residues: CASRTGPYTEAFF. CDR3 coding DNA: TGTGCCAGCAGAACAGGTCCGTACACTGAAGCTTTCTTT.

V is TRBV6-6 and J is TRBJ2-1, with 7 bases lining up with TRBD2. Germline-derived CDR1 and CDR2 are MNHNY and SVGAGI (reference sequence). The CDR3 extends over 14 amino acids. V lost 0 bases, J lost 8 bases, and 4 bases stayed unmatched. The CDR3 is CASSYSGGRDEQFF. DNA of the CDR3: TGTGCCAGCAGTTACTCGGGAGGGAGGGATGAGCAGTTCTTC.

This chain uses TRBV27 with TRBJ1-6; 10 positions agree with TRBD1. CDR1 and CDR2 (germline): MNHEY, SMNVEV (reference sequence). V was pared by 6 bases and J by 6 bases, with 5 bases of the junction left unmatched. The CDR3 is made up of 15 amino acids. In DNA form, the CDR3 reads TGTGCCAGCAGGTTACGGACAGGGGGTAATTCACCCCTCCACTTT. It is translated as CASRLRTGGNSPLHF.

Turning to this clone: The junction departs from the called germline gene at one end, perhaps through a read error. The chain has TRBV7-7 and TRBJ2-1, with 9 nucleotides matching TRBD2. Germline V lookup: CDR1 SSHAT, CDR2 FNYEAQ (reference sequence). The CDR3 length is 15 residues. The CDR3 is CASSSISGSYNEQFF. CDR3 coding DNA: TGTGCTAGCAGCTCCATTAGCGGGAGTTACAATGAGCAGTTCTTC.

The chain carries TRBV12-5 and TRBJ2-1; 15 nucleotides line up with TRBD2. The CDR3 consists of 13 residues. The ends lost 5 bases at V and 14 bases at J; junction bases unmatched: 4. Looked up from germline, CDR1 is LGHNT and CDR2 is FRNRAP. The CDR3 nucleotides are TGTGCTAGTGGTCAGGGACTAGCGGGAGGCAAGTTCTTC. Its protein is CASGQGLAGGKFF.

The CDR3 region is CASSYSGGLEQYF. The CDR3 DNA sequence: TGTGCCAGCAGTTACTCGGGCGGGCTCGAGCAGTACTTC. This chain links TRBV6-6 with TRBJ2-7; weak D call: TRBD2 (5 bases). This CDR3 has 13 residues. The ends were cut back, 0 bases at V and 6 bases at J, with 9 bases in the middle. Germline CDR1 MNHNY, CDR2 SVGAGI (reference sequence).

The rearrangement uses TRBV7-3 and TRBJ2-7; tentatively, D is TRBD1 or TRBD2 (6 bases each). CDR3 length: 13 amino acids. V lost 5 bases, J lost 5 bases, and 13 bases lay in between. Germline values: CDR1 SGHTA, CDR2 FQGTGA. CDR3 amino acids: CASSPGGPNEQYF. In nucleotides, the CDR3 is TGTGCCAGCAGCCCCGGGGGCCCCAACGAGCAGTACTTC.

The chain carries TRBV29-1 and TRBJ2-1, with D maybe TRBD2 (5 bases). V lost 3 bases and J lost 4, with 19 bases in between. The CDR3 is 16 amino acids. Per germline, CDR1 SQVTM and CDR2 ANQGSEA. CDR3 sequence reads: CSVEPDGVARYNEQFF. Written as DNA, the CDR3 is TGCAGCGTTGAGCCTGACGGGGTCGCCCGTTACAATGAGCAGTTCTTC.

The V call is TRBV29-1, the J call TRBJ2-1, with TRBD1 matching 7 bases. CDR1 and CDR2 (germline): SQVTM, ANQGSEA. After removal of 5 bases from V and 9 bases from J, the junction contained 13 bases not matched to a gene. The CDR3 has 14 residues. The CDR3 protein is CSVRFLTGDGEQFF. The CDR3 coding sequence is TGCAGCGTTCGCTTCTTAACAGGGGATGGTGAGCAGTTCTTC.